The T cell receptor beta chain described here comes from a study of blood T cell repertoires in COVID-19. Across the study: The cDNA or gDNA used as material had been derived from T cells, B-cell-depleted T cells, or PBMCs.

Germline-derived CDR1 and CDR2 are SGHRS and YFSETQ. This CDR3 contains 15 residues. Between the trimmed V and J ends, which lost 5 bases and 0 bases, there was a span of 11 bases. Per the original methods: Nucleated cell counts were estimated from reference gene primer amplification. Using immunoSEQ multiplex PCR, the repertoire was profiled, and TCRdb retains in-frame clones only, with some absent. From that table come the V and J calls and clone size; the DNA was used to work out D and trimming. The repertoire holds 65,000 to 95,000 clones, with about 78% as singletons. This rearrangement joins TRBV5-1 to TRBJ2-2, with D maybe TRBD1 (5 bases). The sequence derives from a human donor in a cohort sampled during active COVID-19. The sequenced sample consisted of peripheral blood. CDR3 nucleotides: TGCGCCAGCAGATCAGGGAACCCGAACACCGGGGAGCTGTTTTTT. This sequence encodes CASRSGNPNTGELFF.